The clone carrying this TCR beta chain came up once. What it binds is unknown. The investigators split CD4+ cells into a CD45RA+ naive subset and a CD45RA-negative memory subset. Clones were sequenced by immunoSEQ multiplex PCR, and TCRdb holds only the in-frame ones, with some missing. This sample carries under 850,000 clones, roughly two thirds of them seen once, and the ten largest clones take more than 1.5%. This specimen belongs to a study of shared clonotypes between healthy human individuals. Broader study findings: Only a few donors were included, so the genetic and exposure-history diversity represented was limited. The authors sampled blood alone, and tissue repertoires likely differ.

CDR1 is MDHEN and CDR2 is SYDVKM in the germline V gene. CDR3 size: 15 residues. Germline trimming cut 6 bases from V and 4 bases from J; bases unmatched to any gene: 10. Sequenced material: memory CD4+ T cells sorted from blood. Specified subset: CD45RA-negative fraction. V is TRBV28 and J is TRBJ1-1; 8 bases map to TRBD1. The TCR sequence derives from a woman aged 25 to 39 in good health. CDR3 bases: TGTGCCAGCAGCCCCTCGGACAGGGAGGCCACTGAAGCTTTCTTT. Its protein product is CASSPSDREATEAFF.